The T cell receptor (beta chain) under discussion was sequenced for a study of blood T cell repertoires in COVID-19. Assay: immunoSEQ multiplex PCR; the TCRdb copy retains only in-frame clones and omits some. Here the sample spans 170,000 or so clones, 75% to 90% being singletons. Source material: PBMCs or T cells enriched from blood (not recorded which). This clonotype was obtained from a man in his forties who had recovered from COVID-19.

CDR3 residues: CASRRGNTEAFF. CDR3 coding DNA: TGTGCCTCTCGAAGGGGGAACACTGAAGCTTTCTTT. The gene calls are TRBV27 and TRBJ1-1, with D perhaps matching TRBD1 (5 bases). Trimming left V 11 bases short and J 1 base short, with 11 bases between. This CDR3 is 12 amino acids long. Germline V gene lookup returns CDR1 MNHEY and CDR2 SMNVEV (reference sequence).